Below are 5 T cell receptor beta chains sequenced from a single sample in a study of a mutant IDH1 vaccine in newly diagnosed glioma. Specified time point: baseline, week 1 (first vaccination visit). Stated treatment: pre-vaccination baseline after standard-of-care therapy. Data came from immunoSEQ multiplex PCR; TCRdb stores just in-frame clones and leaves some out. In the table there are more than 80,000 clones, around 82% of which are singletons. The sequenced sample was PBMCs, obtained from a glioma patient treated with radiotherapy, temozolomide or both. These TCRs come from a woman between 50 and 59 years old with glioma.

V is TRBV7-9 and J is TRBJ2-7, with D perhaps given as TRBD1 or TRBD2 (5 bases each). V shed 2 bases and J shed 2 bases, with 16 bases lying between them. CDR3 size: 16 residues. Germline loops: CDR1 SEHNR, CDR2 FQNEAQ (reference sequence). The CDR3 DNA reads TGTGCCAGCAGCTTAATCCAGGCAGGGAGCCCCTACGAGCAGTACTTC. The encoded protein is CASSLIQAGSPYEQYF.

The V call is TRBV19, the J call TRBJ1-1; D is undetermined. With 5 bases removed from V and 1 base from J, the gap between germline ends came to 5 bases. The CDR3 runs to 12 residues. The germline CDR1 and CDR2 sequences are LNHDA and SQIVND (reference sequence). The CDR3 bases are TGTGCCAGTAGTGTTGGGAACACTGAAGCTTTCTTT. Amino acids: CASSVGNTEAFF.

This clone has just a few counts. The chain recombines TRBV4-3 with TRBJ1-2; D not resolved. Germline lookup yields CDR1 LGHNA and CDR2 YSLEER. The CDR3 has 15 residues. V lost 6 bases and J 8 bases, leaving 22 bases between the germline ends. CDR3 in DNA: TGCGCCAGCAGACCCGATGGGGTGGGGATTAGCGGCTACACCTTC. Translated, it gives CASRPDGVGISGYTF.

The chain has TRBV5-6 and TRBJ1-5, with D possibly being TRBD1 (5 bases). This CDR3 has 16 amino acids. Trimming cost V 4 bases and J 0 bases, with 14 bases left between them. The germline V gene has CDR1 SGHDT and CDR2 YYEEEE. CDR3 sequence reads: CASSIGTSYSNQPQHF. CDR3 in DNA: TGTGCCAGCAGCATTGGGACTAGCTATAGCAATCAGCCCCAGCATTTT.

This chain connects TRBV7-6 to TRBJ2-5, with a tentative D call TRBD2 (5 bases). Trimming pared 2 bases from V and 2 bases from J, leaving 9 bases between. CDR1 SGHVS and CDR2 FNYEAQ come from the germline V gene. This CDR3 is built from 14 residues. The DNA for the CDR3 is TGTGCCAGCAGCTTAAGAACTAGTCAAGAGACCCAGTACTTC. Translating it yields CASSLRTSQETQYF.